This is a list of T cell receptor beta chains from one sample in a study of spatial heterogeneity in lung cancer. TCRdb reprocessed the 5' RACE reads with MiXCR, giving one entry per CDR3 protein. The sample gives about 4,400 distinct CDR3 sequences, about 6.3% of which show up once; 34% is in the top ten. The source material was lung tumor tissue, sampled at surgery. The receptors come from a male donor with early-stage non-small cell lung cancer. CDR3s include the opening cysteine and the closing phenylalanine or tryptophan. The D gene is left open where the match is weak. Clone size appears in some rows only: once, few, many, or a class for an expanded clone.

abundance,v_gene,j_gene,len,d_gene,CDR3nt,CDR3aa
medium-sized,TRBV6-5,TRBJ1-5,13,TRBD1,TGTGCCAGCAGTTTTACAGGGGACCAGCCCCAGCATTTT,CASSFTGDQPQHF
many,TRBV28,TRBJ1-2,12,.,TGTGCCAGCAGTTACAGAAACTATGGCTACACCTTC,CASSYRNYGYTF
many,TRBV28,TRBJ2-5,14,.,TGTGCCAGCAAGGCTCAGGCGGCTCAAGAGACCCAGTACTTC,CASKAQAAQETQYF
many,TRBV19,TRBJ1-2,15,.,TGTGCCACTAGACGGGATCATGCGTCGGGCTATGGCTACACCTTC,CATRRDHASGYGYTF
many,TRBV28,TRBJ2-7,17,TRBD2,TGTGCCAGCTCGCCTACCGGGGGGGATTTCAGGTCCTACGAGCAGTACTTC,CASSPTGGDFRSYEQYF
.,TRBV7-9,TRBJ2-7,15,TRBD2,TGTGCCAGCAGCTTTAGCGGGGGCCAATCCTACGAGCAGTACTTC,CASSFSGGQSYEQYF
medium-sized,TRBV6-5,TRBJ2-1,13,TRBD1,TGTGCCAGCAGTAAAGGGACAGCCAATGAGCAGTTCTTC,CASSKGTANEQFF
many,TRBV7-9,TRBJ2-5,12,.,TGTGCCAGCAGACTGGACGCAGAGACCCAGTACTTC,CASRLDAETQYF
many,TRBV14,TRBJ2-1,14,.,TGTGCCAGCAGCCAATGGACACGGGCCAATGAGCAGTTCTTC,CASSQWTRANEQFF
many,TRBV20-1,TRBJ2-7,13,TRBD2,TGCAGTGCTAGTCCCGGGAGGGCCTACGAGCAGTACTTC,CSASPGRAYEQYF
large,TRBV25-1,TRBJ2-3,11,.,TGTGCCAGCAGTAGGGGAGATACGCAGTATTTT,CASSRGDTQYF
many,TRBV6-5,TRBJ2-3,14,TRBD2,TGTGCCAGCACTCTAGCGGGAGGGGGAGATACGCAGTATTTT,CASTLAGGGDTQYF
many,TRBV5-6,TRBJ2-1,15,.,TGTGCCAGCAGCTTGGCCGGCGGGTCTCACAATGAGCAGTTCTTC,CASSLAGGSHNEQFF
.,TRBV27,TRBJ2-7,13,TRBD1,TGTGCCAGCAGCCGGGACAGCGAGTACGAGCAGTACTTC,CASSRDSEYEQYF
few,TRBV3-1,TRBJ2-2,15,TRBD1,TGTGCCAGCTCAAACAGGGGAAAGACCACCGGGGAGCTGTTTTTT,CASSNRGKTTGELFF
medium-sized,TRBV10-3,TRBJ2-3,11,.,TGTGCCATCGGATCGAGGGATACGCAGTATTTT,CAIGSRDTQYF
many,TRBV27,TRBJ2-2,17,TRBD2,TGTGCCAGCAGCCACTTTAGCGGGAGGTTCGGCACCGGGGAGCTGTTTTTT,CASSHFSGRFGTGELFF
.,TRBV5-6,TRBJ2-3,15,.,TGTGCCAGCAGCGCAGGGGACCCGGAAGTTGCTACGCAGTATTTT,CASSAGDPEVATQYF
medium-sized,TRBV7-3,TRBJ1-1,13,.,TGTGCCAGCAGCCGGGGGATAAACACTGAAGCTTTCTTT,CASSRGINTEAFF
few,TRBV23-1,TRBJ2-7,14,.,TGCGCCAGCAGTCAATGGCCCCCCCCCTACGAGCAGTACTTC,CASSQWPPPYEQYF
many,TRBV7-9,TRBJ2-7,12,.,TGTGCCAGCAGCTTTTCGTTCTACGAGCAGTACTTC,CASSFSFYEQYF
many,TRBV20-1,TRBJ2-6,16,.,TGCAGTGCTAGAGATCGAAGGGTCTCTGGGGCCAACGTCCTGACTTTC,CSARDRRVSGANVLTF
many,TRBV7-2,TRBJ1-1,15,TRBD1,TGTGCCAGCAGCCCCCGACAGGGGGCGAACACTGAAGCTTTCTTT,CASSPRQGANTEAFF
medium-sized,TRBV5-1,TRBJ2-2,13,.,TGCGCCAGCAGCTTGGCCAACACCGGGGAGCTGTTTTTT,CASSLANTGELFF
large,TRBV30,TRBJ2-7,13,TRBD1,TGTGCCTGGAGCGGACAGGACCTCTACGAGCAGTACTTC,CAWSGQDLYEQYF
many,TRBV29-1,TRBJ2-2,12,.,TGCAGCGTTGAAACCTGGGCCGGGGAGCTGTTTTTT,CSVETWAGELFF
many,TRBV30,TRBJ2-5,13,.,TGTGCCTTATCCACCCTGGCAGGAGAGACCCAGTACTTC,CALSTLAGETQYF
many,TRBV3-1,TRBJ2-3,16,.,TGTGCCAGCAGCCTCCAGGGGGGGTTCCACACAGATACGCAGTATTTT,CASSLQGGFHTDTQYF
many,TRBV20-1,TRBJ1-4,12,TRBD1,TGCAGTGCTGGGACAGGGGATGAAAAACTGTTTTTT,CSAGTGDEKLFF
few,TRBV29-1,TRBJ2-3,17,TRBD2,TGCAGCGTTGATGGCGGCGGGGGGCGACCTAGCACAGATACGCAGTATTTT,CSVDGGGGRPSTDTQYF
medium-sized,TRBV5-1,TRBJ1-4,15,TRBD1,TGCGCCAGCAGCTTTTCAGGGGGCCGGGGTGAAAAACTGTTTTTT,CASSFSGGRGEKLFF
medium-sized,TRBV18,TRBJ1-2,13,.,TGTGCCAGCTCCCTGGGGGAGGCGCGCGGCTACACCTTC,CASSLGEARGYTF
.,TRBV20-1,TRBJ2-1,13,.,TGCAGTGCAGTAGTGGGGGGGGCCAATGAGCAGTTCTTC,CSAVVGGANEQFF
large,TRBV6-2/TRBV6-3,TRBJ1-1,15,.,TGTGCCAGCAGTTACGCGGGACTGCCGAACACTGAAGCTTTCTTT,CASSYAGLPNTEAFF
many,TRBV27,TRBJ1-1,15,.,TGTGCCAGCAGTCTGACGGGACTGACGGGTACTGAAGCTTTCTTT,CASSLTGLTGTEAFF
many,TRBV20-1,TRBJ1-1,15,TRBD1,TGCAGTGCTGTCCCGGGACAGGGTGGAGGCACTGAAGCTTTCTTT,CSAVPGQGGGTEAFF
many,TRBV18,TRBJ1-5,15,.,TGTGCCAGCTCACCTGGGCAGGGTACTTTGCAGCCCCAGCATTTT,CASSPGQGTLQPQHF
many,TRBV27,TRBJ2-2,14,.,TGTGCCAGCAGTTTATTCCCGTCACCCGGGGAGCTGTTTTTT,CASSLFPSPGELFF
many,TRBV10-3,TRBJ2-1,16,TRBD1,TGTGCCATCAGTGAGGACTCGGGACAGGGGGCGGATGAGCAGTTCTTC,CAISEDSGQGADEQFF
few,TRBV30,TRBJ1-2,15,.,TGTGCCTGGAGTTTTCCGGAACAGGCAATCTATGGCTACACCTTC,CAWSFPEQAIYGYTF
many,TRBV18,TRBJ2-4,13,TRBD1,TGTGCCAGCTCGGTGGACAGGGAGAGCATTCAGTACTTC,CASSVDRESIQYF
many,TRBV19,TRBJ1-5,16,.,TGTGCCAGTAGTATAGTAGGGGCAGCTAGCAATCAGCCCCAGCATTTT,CASSIVGAASNQPQHF
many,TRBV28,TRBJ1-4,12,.,TGTGCCAGCAGTTTAACTAATGAAAAACTGTTTTTT,CASSLTNEKLFF
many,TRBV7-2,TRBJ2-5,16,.,TGTGCCAGCAGCTTAGAGATGTCCTCGGCAGGGGAGACCCAGTACTTC,CASSLEMSSAGETQYF
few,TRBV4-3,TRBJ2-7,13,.,TGCGCCAGCAGCCAACATGGGGACGACGAGCAGTACTTC,CASSQHGDDEQYF
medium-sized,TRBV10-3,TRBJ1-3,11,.,TGTGCCATCAGTGAGGGGGACACCATATATTTT,CAISEGDTIYF
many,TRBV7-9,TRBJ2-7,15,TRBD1,TGTGCCAGCAGCTGGCCCGGGACAGGGGGCGTCGAGCAGTACTTC,CASSWPGTGGVEQYF
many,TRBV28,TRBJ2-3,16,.,TGTGCCAGCAGTTTTCGCGGGGAATATAGCACAGATACGCAGTATTTT,CASSFRGEYSTDTQYF
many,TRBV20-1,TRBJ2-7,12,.,TGCAGTGCTAGTTTCCCCAGGGGCCAGCAGTACTTC,CSASFPRGQQYF
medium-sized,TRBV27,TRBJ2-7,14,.,TGTGCCAGCAGTAACCGGGACACCGCCTACGAGCAGTACTTC,CASSNRDTAYEQYF
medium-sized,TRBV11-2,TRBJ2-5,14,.,TGTGCCAGCAGCTTAGGGTGGGGGGAAGAGACCCAGTACTTC,CASSLGWGEETQYF
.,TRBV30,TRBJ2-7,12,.,TGTGCCAGGGCTACCCCATATTACGAGCAGTACTTC,CARATPYYEQYF
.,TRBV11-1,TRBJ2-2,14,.,TGTGCCAGCAGCGCGTTTTCGGCTGCCGGGGAGCTGTTTTTT,CASSAFSAAGELFF
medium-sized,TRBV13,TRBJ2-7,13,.,TGTGCCAGCAGCTTCCCAGGACACTACGAGCAGTACTTC,CASSFPGHYEQYF
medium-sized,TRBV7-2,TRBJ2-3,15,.,TGTGCCAGCAGCTTAATGACTAAATACACAGATACGCAGTATTTT,CASSLMTKYTDTQYF